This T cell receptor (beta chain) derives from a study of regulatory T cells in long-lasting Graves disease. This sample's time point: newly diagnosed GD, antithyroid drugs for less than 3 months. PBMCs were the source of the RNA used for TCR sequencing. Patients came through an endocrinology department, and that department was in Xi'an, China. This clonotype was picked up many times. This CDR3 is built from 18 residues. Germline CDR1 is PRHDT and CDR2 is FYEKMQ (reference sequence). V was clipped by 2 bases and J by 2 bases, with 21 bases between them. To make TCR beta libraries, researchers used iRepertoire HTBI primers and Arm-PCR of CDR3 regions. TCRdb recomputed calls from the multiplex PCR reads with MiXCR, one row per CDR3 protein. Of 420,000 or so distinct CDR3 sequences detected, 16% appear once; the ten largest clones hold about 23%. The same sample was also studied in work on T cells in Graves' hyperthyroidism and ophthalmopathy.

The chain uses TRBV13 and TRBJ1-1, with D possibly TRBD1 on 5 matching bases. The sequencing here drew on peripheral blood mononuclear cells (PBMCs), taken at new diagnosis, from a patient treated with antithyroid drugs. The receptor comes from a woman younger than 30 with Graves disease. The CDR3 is CASSLLVGLGGLNTEAFF. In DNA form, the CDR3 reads TGTGCCAGCAGCTTATTGGTGGGGTTGGGGGGACTAAACACTGAAGCTTTCTTT.